Listed here is a single T cell receptor beta chain. Its antigen is unknown. The sample originates from a study of cytomegalovirus exposure and HLA in healthy donors. Study results and caveats: The authors assumed roughly uniform sequencing depth across donors for presence/absence analyses.

The PCR employed 60 Vbeta primers together with 13 Jbeta primers. The protocol was immunoSEQ multiplex PCR, while the TCRdb copy is restricted to in-frame clones and leaves out a portion. The sample includes around 150,000 clones, about 75% seen only once; the top ten take 2.5% to 3%. The sample consisted of PBMCs. This sequence originates from a woman between 45 and 65 years old in good health and CMV-seropositive.

CDR3 loop: CASSLNWRGSENEQFF. CDR3 in DNA: TGCGCCAGCAGCTTGAATTGGCGGGGTTCCGAAAATGAGCAGTTCTTC. This chain links TRBV5-1 with TRBJ2-1; perhaps TRBD2 as D (6 bases). Germline lookup yields CDR1 SGHRS and CDR2 YFSETQ. The CDR3 totals 16 residues. The V and J ends lost 1 base and 7 bases respectively, with 18 bases between them.